This T cell receptor (beta chain) was profiled in a study of CD8+ T cells in alopecia areata. Treatment reported: oral pan-JAK inhibitor, 5-10 mg twice daily. As the sequencing template, cDNA was produced by extracting RNA and reverse transcribing it. Profiling relied on immunoSEQ multiplex PCR, and the TCRdb table lists in-frame clones only, not all of them. Of roughly 280,000 clones in the sample, roughly 60% are singletons; the top ten hold 0.75% to 0.95%. The V gene lost 4 bases and the J gene lost 0 bases, with 1 base spanning the gap. The CDR3 length is 12 residues. Germline CDR1 reads SNHLY; CDR2 reads FYNNEI.

The origin of this receptor is a human donor with alopecia areata. The chain couples TRBV2 to TRBJ1-5; D not resolved. This sample comprised CD4+ T cells sorted from blood, obtained between weeks 51 and 54, from a patient treated with tofacitinib. The CDR3 DNA reads as TGTGCCAGCAGTGGTAGCAATCAGCCCCAGCATTTT. Translating gives CASSGSNQPQHF.